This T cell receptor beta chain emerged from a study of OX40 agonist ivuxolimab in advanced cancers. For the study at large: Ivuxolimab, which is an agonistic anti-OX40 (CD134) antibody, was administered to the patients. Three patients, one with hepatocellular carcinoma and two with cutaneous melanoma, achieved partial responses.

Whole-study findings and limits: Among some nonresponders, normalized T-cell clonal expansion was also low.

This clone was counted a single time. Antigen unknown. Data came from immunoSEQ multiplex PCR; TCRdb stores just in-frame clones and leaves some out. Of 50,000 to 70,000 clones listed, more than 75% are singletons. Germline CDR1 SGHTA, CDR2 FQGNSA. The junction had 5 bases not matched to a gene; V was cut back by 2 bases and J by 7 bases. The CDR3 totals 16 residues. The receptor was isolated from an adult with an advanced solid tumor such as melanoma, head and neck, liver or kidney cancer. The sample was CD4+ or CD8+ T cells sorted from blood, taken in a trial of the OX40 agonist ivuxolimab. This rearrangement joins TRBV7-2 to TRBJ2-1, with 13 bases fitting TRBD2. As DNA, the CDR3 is TGTGCCAGCAGCTTATCACTAGCGGGGGGGCGGAATGAGCAGTTCTTC. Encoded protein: CASSLSLAGGRNEQFF.